What follows are 13 T cell receptor beta chains derived from one specimen sequenced in a study of blood T cell repertoires in COVID-19 (dated by TCRdb to 2020 to 2021). The method behind the library was the immunoSEQ multiplex PCR assay. TCRdb provides this immuneACCESS table in a form limited to in-frame rearrangements. Some clones are lacking; in checked studies, under half of them reflect an unresolved V gene, and why the rest are absent is not known. In all, the sample holds about 270,000 clones, and roughly 90% of those were seen once. The ten largest account for less than 15% of the sample. The specimen was peripheral blood. Receptors were obtained from a woman in her thirties with COVID-19, enrolled during active disease.

The chain carries TRBV5-8 and TRBJ1-1; D is unclear. Germline V gene lookup returns CDR1 SGHTS and CDR2 YDEGEE. The CDR3 extends over 12 amino acids. The V gene lost 2 bases and the J gene lost 6 bases, with 8 bases spanning the gap. CDR3 DNA: TGTGCCAGCAGCTTAGTAGTCGCTGAAGCTTTCTTT. This encodes CASSLVVAEAFF.

The chain has TRBV28 and TRBJ1-1, with a tentative D call TRBD1 (5 bases). Trimming took 2 bases from V and 5 from J, leaving 12 bases between them. Germline V CDR1 and CDR2: MDHEN, SYDVKM. The CDR3 is 14 residues long. As DNA, the CDR3 is TGTGCCAGCAGTTTACGGGGCGCGGGGACTGAAGCTTTCTTT. This translates into CASSLRGAGTEAFF.

This clone was recorded a few times. The J gene is TRBJ1-6, the V gene TRBV7-8, with a possible D match to TRBD1 (6 bases). V lost 1 base, J lost 8 bases, and 12 bases lay in between. The CDR3 loop spans 15 amino acids. Germline values: CDR1 SGHVS, CDR2 FQNEAQ. The CDR3 region has the DNA TGTGCCAGCAGCTTAGACCAGGGGAGCTATTCACCCCTCCACTTT. Amino acids: CASSLDQGSYSPLHF.

J is TRBJ2-2 and V is TRBV4-2; 9 positions match TRBD1. With 4 bases clipped from V and 7 bases from J, the junction kept 10 bases outside the gene matches. This CDR3 has 16 residues. From germline, CDR1 is LGHNA and CDR2 YNFKEQ. The CDR3 nucleotides are TGTGCCAGCAGCCGGGCCACAGGGGGCTTCGGCGGGGAGCTGTTTTTT. It encodes CASSRATGGFGGELFF.

This clone has more than one count but fewer than ten. This sequence joins TRBV11-2 and TRBJ2-1, with 9 bases fitting TRBD2. The germline gives CDR1 SGHAT, CDR2 FQNNGV. The V gene end was trimmed by 8 bases and the J gene end by 4 bases; junction bases not matched to a gene: 6. This CDR3 is 14 amino acids long. The CDR3: CASGGGANYNEQFF. In DNA form, the CDR3 reads TGTGCCAGCGGCGGGGGGGCAAATTACAATGAGCAGTTCTTC.

This clone was counted a few times. CDR3 protein: CASSYSEGRTEAFF. DNA for the CDR3: TGTGCCAGCAGTTACTCGGAGGGGCGCACTGAAGCTTTCTTT. This chain joins TRBV6-5 and TRBJ1-1; possible D gene TRBD1, 5 bases. Germline CDR1 and CDR2: MNHEY and SVGAGI. Trimming shortened V by 0 bases and J by 4 bases, and 9 bases separated the two germline ends. This CDR3 is 14 amino acids long.

The chain recombines TRBV7-9 with TRBJ2-3; 13 bases agree with TRBD2. CDR1 and CDR2 from the germline V gene are SEHNR and FQNEAQ (reference sequence). This CDR3 comprises 16 residues. Germline trimming cut 5 bases from V and 5 bases from J; bases unmatched to any gene: 7. The CDR3 coding sequence is TGTGCCAGCAGCCTACGACTAGCGGGGGGCAAAGATACGCAGTATTTT. Its translation: CASSLRLAGGKDTQYF.

This clone has only a few counts. CDR3 DNA: TGTGCCAGCAGTTTAGTAGGGGGCACCTACGAGCAGTACTTC. It encodes CASSLVGGTYEQYF. The chain couples TRBV28 to TRBJ2-7; 7 bases are a match to TRBD1. J was trimmed by 2 bases and V by 2 bases; bases with no gene match: 3. CDR1 and CDR2 from the germline V gene are MDHEN and SYDVKM. The CDR3 covers 14 residues.

The chain is built from TRBV11-2 and TRBJ2-7, with a possible D match to TRBD2 (5 bases). CDR1 is SGHAT, CDR2 FQNNGV, per germline. This CDR3 region has 11 residues. V was cut by 5 bases and J by 6 bases, with 8 bases left in between. The CDR3 reads CASSHEGEQYF. The CDR3, as DNA: TGTGCCAGCAGCCATGAGGGCGAGCAGTACTTC.

This clone is a singleton in its sample. The CDR3 loop reads CAIRPGTLTEAFF. In DNA form, the CDR3 reads TGTGCCATCAGGCCGGGGACTCTCACTGAAGCTTTCTTT. J is TRBJ1-1 and V is TRBV10-3; D may be TRBD1 (5 bases). Germline assignment: CDR1 ENHRY and CDR2 SYGVKD. The germline V and J ends were trimmed by 6 bases and 4 bases, with 12 bases remaining between them. This CDR3 is built from 13 residues.

The genes are TRBV5-6 and TRBJ2-7, with TRBD1 identical over 7 bases. V lost 0 bases, J lost 7 bases, and 10 bases stayed unmatched. The CDR3 loop spans 15 amino acids. Germline V gene data show CDR1 as SGHDT and CDR2 as YYEEEE. This CDR3 reads CASSLGTGRWSEQYF. In DNA, the CDR3 is TGTGCCAGCAGCTTGGGGACAGGCCGGTGGTCTGAGCAGTACTTC.

The chain couples TRBV13 to TRBJ1-1; D not resolved. V shed 3 bases and J shed 1 base, with 9 bases lying between them. CDR3 length: 14 residues. Germline CDR1 PRHDT, CDR2 FYEKMQ (reference sequence). The chain's CDR3 is CASSFGEGNTEAFF. The CDR3 region has the DNA TGTGCCAGCAGCTTCGGGGAGGGGAACACTGAAGCTTTCTTT. The full variable domain, its missing parts supplied by reference TRBV13 and TRBJ1-1, is AAGVIQSPRHLIKEKRETATLKCYPIPRHDTVYWYQQGPGQDPQFLISFYEKMQSDKGSIPDRFSAQQFSDYHSELNMSSLELGDSALYFCASSFGEGNTEAFFGQGTRLTVV.

The chain is built from TRBV4-1 and TRBJ2-7; 8 bases fit TRBD2. The junction had 6 bases not matched to a gene; V was cut back by 2 bases and J by 3 bases. This CDR3 is built from 15 residues. Germline V CDR1 and CDR2: MGHRA, YSYEKL. Here the CDR3 DNA reads TGCGCCAGCAGCCAACAATCGGGGGGGCTCTACGAGCAGTACTTC. This encodes CASSQQSGGLYEQYF.